A single sample gave rise to the 26 T cell receptor beta chains below, sequenced in a study of blood T cell repertoires in COVID-19. Clones were read by immunoSEQ multiplex PCR, and TCRdb kept only the in-frame ones, dropping some. The sample includes approximately 82,000 clones, about 83% of them seen just once. The specimen was peripheral blood. These receptors all stem from a woman aged 60-75 years with acute or convalescent COVID-19.

This chain uses TRBV9 with TRBJ2-5; 11 positions agree with TRBD1. Looked up from germline, CDR1 is SGDLS and CDR2 is YYNGEE. This CDR3 is 16 amino acids long. V dropped 4 bases and J dropped 0; count of bases not matched to a gene: 5. The CDR3 loop is CASSPRDRGDQETQYF. CDR3 nucleotides: TGTGCCAGCAGCCCACGGGACAGGGGGGACCAAGAGACCCAGTACTTC.

V is TRBV7-2 and J is TRBJ1-4; no clear D. The CDR3 contains 14 residues. The V and J ends lost 3 bases and 3 bases respectively, with 8 bases between them. Germline V gives CDR1 SGHTA, CDR2 FQGNSA. CDR3 region: CASSLAVSNEKLFF. For the CDR3, the DNA is TGTGCCAGCAGCTTGGCGGTGTCTAATGAAAAACTGTTTTTT.

The rearrangement uses TRBV12-3 or TRBV12-4 and TRBJ2-1; a weak D match, TRBD2 (5 bases). The CDR3 length is 12 residues. Trimming left V 6 bases short and J 10 bases short, with 13 bases between. CDR3: CASSPTRNEQFF. The CDR3 nucleotides are TGTGCCAGCAGCCCAACTAGAAACGAGCAGTTCTTC.

In this sample, this clone turned up once. The gene calls are TRBV30 and TRBJ2-7; 7 bases align to TRBD1. The germline gives CDR1 GTSNPN, CDR2 SVGIG (reference sequence). The CDR3 contains 14 residues. V trimming: 0 bases; J trimming: 3 bases; junction bases outside the gene matches: 5. CDR3 DNA sequence: TGTGCCTGGAGTGTACAGTCAGGGGGCTACGAGCAGTACTTC. This encodes CAWSVQSGGYEQYF.

CDR3 DNA: TGTGCCAGTAGTATACTCCAGGTCAACTATGGCTACACCTTC. Amino acid sequence: CASSILQVNYGYTF. J is TRBJ1-2 and V is TRBV19; D not certain. Trimming removed 2 bases at V and 2 bases at J, with 9 bases between. This CDR3 comprises 14 residues. Germline CDR1 LNHDA, CDR2 SQIVND (reference sequence).

This clone was picked up a small number of times. The V gene is TRBV2, the J gene TRBJ1-1; no firm D call. In germline, CDR1 is SNHLY, CDR2 FYNNEI. The CDR3 is 13 residues long. Trimming left V 6 bases short and J 1 base short, with 9 bases between. In DNA form, the CDR3 reads TGTGCCAGCAGGTCAGATACGAACACTGAAGCTTTCTTT. Translation gives CASRSDTNTEAFF.

The table lists this clone with a count of one. V gene TRBV5-1 combines with J gene TRBJ2-7; 10 bases match TRBD2. Per the germline V gene, CDR1 is SGHRS and CDR2 is YFSETQ. The CDR3 sequence is 15 residues long. Germline trimming cut 3 bases from V and 4 bases from J; bases unmatched to any gene: 7. In nucleotides, the CDR3 is TGCGCCAGCAGCTCTATCCTAGCGGGAGATTACGAGCAGTACTTC. It encodes CASSSILAGDYEQYF.

The rearrangement uses TRBV12-3 or TRBV12-4 and TRBJ2-1; the D is unclear. Trimming left V 2 bases short and J 8 bases short, with 7 bases between. The CDR3 length is 12 residues. The CDR3 nucleotides read TGTGCCAGCAGTTTAACGCGCGATGAGCAGTTCTTC. It translates to CASSLTRDEQFF.

The V call is TRBV7-6, the J call TRBJ1-4; D perhaps matches TRBD1 (6 bases). This CDR3 contains 16 residues. Germline CDR1 and CDR2: SGHVS and FNYEAQ. Trimming pared 3 bases from V and 7 bases from J, leaving 18 bases between. The CDR3 sequence is CASSFSGGRSGEKLFF. The CDR3 nucleotides are TGTGCCAGCAGCTTCTCCGGGGGGCGATCGGGTGAAAAACTGTTTTTT.

The J gene is TRBJ2-7, the V gene TRBV11-2; TRBD2 matches at 12 bases. Trimming took 5 bases from V and 0 from J; bases not matched to a gene: 5. The CDR3 totals 16 residues. Germline V gene sequence: CDR1 SGHAT, CDR2 FQNNGV. For the CDR3, the DNA is TGTGCCAGCAGCGCCACTAGCGGGGGGAGCTCCTACGAGCAGTACTTC. Translation: CASSATSGGSSYEQYF.

The DNA of the CDR3 is TGCGCCAGCAGCTTGGTTGGGACAAACTACGAGCAGTACTTC. This encodes CASSLVGTNYEQYF. J is TRBJ2-7 and V is TRBV5-1, with D tentatively TRBD1 (6 bases). This CDR3 is built from 14 residues. The germline V and J ends were trimmed by 0 bases and 3 bases, with 10 bases remaining between them. Germline CDR1 is SGHRS and CDR2 is YFSETQ.

The V call is TRBV6-5, the J call TRBJ1-2; a possible D gene is TRBD1 (6 bases). The V end lost 7 bases, the J end lost 5 bases, and 14 bases lay between the germline ends. This CDR3 comprises 13 residues. Germline loops: CDR1 MNHEY, CDR2 SVGAGI. The CDR3 nucleotides read TGTGCCAGCAATTCCAGGACAGAGTATGGCTACACCTTC. Translating gives CASNSRTEYGYTF.

The chain couples TRBV7-9 to TRBJ2-3, with D possibly being TRBD1 (6 bases). The CDR3 is 13 amino acids. Per germline, CDR1 SEHNR and CDR2 FQNEAQ (reference sequence). The V and J ends lost 1 base and 4 bases respectively, with 6 bases between them. CDR3 nucleotide sequence: TGTGCCAGCAGCTTAGGGACAGCAGATACGCAGTATTTT. Translated, it gives CASSLGTADTQYF. The variable domain in full, completed from reference TRBV7-9 and TRBJ2-3, reads DTGVSQNPRHKITKRGQNVTFRCDPISEHNRLYWYRQTLGQGPEFLTYFQNEAQLEKSRLLSDRFSAERPKGSFSTLEIQRTEQGDSAMYLCASSLGTADTQYFGPGTRLTVL.

The chain couples TRBV6-5 to TRBJ1-1, with TRBD1 identical over 7 bases. This CDR3 spans 13 amino acids. CDR1 is MNHEY, CDR2 SVGAGI, per germline. Trimming took 8 bases from V and 4 from J; bases not matched to a gene: 7. The CDR3 nucleotides are TGTGCCAGCCCGGGACAGTCGAGCACTGAAGCTTTCTTT. Translation gives CASPGQSSTEAFF.

The chain is built from TRBV30 and TRBJ2-3; D remains unclear. V gave up 2 bases and J gave up 2 bases, with 5 bases separating them. This CDR3 has 12 residues. Germline loops: CDR1 GTSNPN, CDR2 SVGIG (reference sequence). The CDR3 spells CAWSLITDTQYF. The DNA of the CDR3 is TGTGCCTGGAGTTTAATCACAGATACGCAGTATTTT.

The chain combines TRBV7-2 with TRBJ1-2, with 8 bases identical to TRBD1. The germline V gene encodes CDR1 SGHTA and CDR2 FQGNSA. This CDR3 is 14 amino acids long. The ends lost 5 bases at V and 4 bases at J; junction bases unmatched: 6. The CDR3 spells CASSMQGASYGYTF. The CDR3 DNA reads TGTGCCAGCAGCATGCAGGGGGCGTCCTATGGCTACACCTTC. Combining the CDR3 with reference TRBV7-2 and TRBJ1-2 gives the whole variable domain GAGVSQSPSNKVTEKGKDVELRCDPISGHTALYWYRQSLGQGLEFLIYFQGNSAPDKSGLPSDRFSAERTGGSVSTLTIQRTQQEDSAVYLCASSMQGASYGYTFGSGTRLTVV.

J is TRBJ2-7 and V is TRBV7-2, with D possibly TRBD1 on 6 matching bases. V lost 4 bases, J lost 0 bases, and 10 bases lay in between. Germline CDR1 and CDR2: SGHTA and FQGNSA. The length of the CDR3 is 14 residues. CDR3 nucleotides: TGTGCCAGCAGCTCGGACAGCAGCTCCTACGAGCAGTACTTC. Translating it yields CASSSDSSSYEQYF.

The rearrangement uses TRBV5-1 and TRBJ2-1; 9 bases are a match to TRBD2. CDR3 length: 17 residues. The germline CDR1 and CDR2 sequences are SGHRS and YFSETQ. V shed 7 bases and J 0 bases; nucleotides not matched to a gene: 11. As DNA, the CDR3 is TGCGCCAGCTCCTTAATAGCGGGGGCTAGCTCCTACAATGAGCAGTTCTTC. It yields the protein CASSLIAGASSYNEQFF.

This clone was seen repeatedly, ten times or more. The chain couples TRBV4-1 to TRBJ2-6; 8 bases map to TRBD1. This CDR3 has 18 amino acids. Trimming took 5 bases from V and 0 from J; bases not matched to a gene: 9. The V gene's germline CDR1 is MGHRA and CDR2 YSYEKL. This CDR3 reads CASSDRGRSFSGANVLTF. The CDR3 DNA reads as TGCGCCAGCAGCGACAGGGGTCGCTCCTTCTCTGGGGCCAACGTCCTGACTTTC.

The CDR3: CAWRPLDRLNEKLFF. CDR3 nucleotide sequence: TGTGCCTGGAGGCCCCTGGACAGACTTAATGAAAAACTGTTTTTT. The chain combines TRBV30 with TRBJ1-4; D may be TRBD1 (6 bases). Germline V lookup: CDR1 GTSNPN, CDR2 SVGIG (reference sequence). V was clipped by 3 bases and J by 4 bases, with 15 bases between them. The CDR3 contains 15 residues.

V is TRBV6-6 and J is TRBJ2-3, with a weak D call TRBD1 (6 bases). V was trimmed by 2 bases and J by 4 bases, leaving 10 bases between them. The CDR3 runs 14 residues. CDR1 MNHNY and CDR2 SVGAGI come from the germline V gene (reference sequence). The CDR3 loop reads CASSYGQGSDTQYF. The CDR3 coding sequence is TGTGCCAGCAGTTACGGGCAGGGGTCAGATACGCAGTATTTT.

The V call is TRBV4-1, the J call TRBJ1-2; D unresolved. The V end lost 1 base, the J end lost 4 bases, and 10 bases lay between the germline ends. The CDR3 totals 14 residues. Germline CDR1 MGHRA, CDR2 YSYEKL. The CDR3: CASSQAPGRYGYTF. In DNA form, the CDR3 reads TGCGCCAGCAGCCAAGCCCCAGGCCGCTATGGCTACACCTTC.

This clone was seen more than once but under ten times. This sequence joins TRBV19 and TRBJ1-5, with 12 positions matching TRBD1. The CDR3 is made up of 17 amino acids. Germline V CDR1 and CDR2: LNHDA, SQIVND (reference sequence). Trimming at V came to 10 bases and at J to 6 bases, leaving 16 bases not matched to a gene. CDR3 protein: CATQREGQGAFSQPQHF. DNA of the CDR3: TGTGCCACCCAGAGGGAGGGACAGGGGGCATTTAGTCAGCCCCAGCATTTT.

In its sample, this clone was seen a few times. The gene calls are TRBV29-1 and TRBJ1-2, with 8 bases identical to TRBD1. Germline V gene lookup returns CDR1 SQVTM and CDR2 ANQGSEA. V dropped 0 bases and J dropped 8; count of bases not matched to a gene: 8. The CDR3 runs to 14 residues. The CDR3 loop is CSVEDVRGLRGYTF. The CDR3 DNA is TGCAGCGTTGAAGATGTCAGGGGGCTGAGGGGCTACACCTTC.

V and J are TRBV11-2 and TRBJ1-2, with D unclear. The CDR3 contains 14 residues. V was shortened by 1 base and J by 4 bases, with 10 bases between the two germline ends. Germline V lookup: CDR1 SGHAT, CDR2 FQNNGV. The CDR3 reads CASSLVRGGYGYTF. CDR3 bases: TGTGCCAGCAGCTTAGTACGGGGAGGCTATGGCTACACCTTC.

The rearrangement uses TRBV29-1 and TRBJ1-2; TRBD1 matches 8 bases. Germline CDR1 reads SQVTM; CDR2 reads ANQGSEA. The CDR3 contains 15 residues. The V and J ends lost 5 bases and 4 bases, in that order; junction bases with no gene match: 12. The CDR3 DNA reads as TGCAGCGTTATACGTTTGGACAGGGTTGGCTATGGCTACACCTTC. It yields the protein CSVIRLDRVGYGYTF.